A selection of T cell receptor beta chains follows, all from one sample in a study of shared clonotypes between healthy human individuals. Only in-frame clones appear in the TCRdb table, and some are missing; sequencing was by immunoSEQ multiplex PCR. Of about 2.5 million clones listed, about nine tenths were seen once; the top ten hold roughly 0.34%. Sample: naive CD4+ T cells from PBMCs. Every receptor here comes from a man aged 18-30 years in good health. Some clones in this sample may be carry-over from other donors' samples. Each CDR3 is given without its conserved first and last residue. Clone size is shown for a subset of rows, as once, few, many or a class of expanded clone.

TRBV18	TRBJ2-2	.	ASSTTAGGTGELF
TRBV5-4	.	.	ASSLAVAGYSYEQY
TRBV25-1	TRBJ2-1	.	ASSDFAGANEQF
TRBV5-4	TRBJ2-6	.	ASSSNTGGANVLT
TRBV5-1	TRBJ2-1	.	ASSSGRLAEQF
TRBV6-5	TRBJ1-3	.	ASSRTGDPGNTIY
TRBV18	TRBJ1-3	.	ASSPGFTGNTIY
TRBV29-1	TRBJ1-1	.	SVNRAARPLEAF
TRBV5-1	TRBJ1-3	.	ASSLGQYSGNTIY
TRBV18	TRBJ2-4	.	ASSPGLNEAKNIQY
TRBV12-5	TRBJ1-1	.	ASGLGEAGTEAF
TRBV18	TRBJ2-6	once	ASQIQGGSGANVLT
TRBV28	TRBJ1-1	.	ASSFPRPGGMNTEAF
TRBV11-3	TRBJ2-4	.	ASSLWDREAKNIQY
TRBV4-1	TRBJ2-1	.	ASSQVRGVSNEQF
TRBV7-8	TRBJ1-5	.	ASAPGFRGSQPQH
TRBV4-1	TRBJ1-4	.	ASSQTGSGVVEKLF
TRBV10-3	TRBJ2-1	.	AISEPGTSGSNEQF
TRBV5-1	TRBJ2-3	.	ASSPEDRGTYPTDTQY
TRBV29-1	TRBJ2-5	.	SVRQPLGETQY
TRBV19	TRBJ1-5	once	ASSPREVSQPQH
TRBV19	TRBJ2-7	.	ATGGAVGGTHEQY
TRBV7-9	TRBJ2-2	.	ASSLTRTGELF
TRBV7-3	TRBJ2-3	.	ASSLRGRVITDTQY
TRBV7-8	TRBJ1-5	once	ASSLGQGNQPQH
TRBV30	TRBJ1-5	.	AWNAGRNQPQH
TRBV19	TRBJ1-4	.	ASSLQGATNEKLF
TRBV6-1	TRBJ2-7	.	ATRTAGPYEQY
TRBV7-8	TRBJ2-2	.	ASSWTRLNTGELF
TRBV7-9	TRBJ1-3	.	ASRGQGPGNTIY
TRBV7-2	TRBJ1-2	once	ASSLGGSMFGYT
TRBV10-3	TRBJ2-1	.	AIRGPSGRANEQF
TRBV30	TRBJ1-2	.	AWSLWTGGAGYT
TRBV25-1	TRBJ1-2	.	ASSEWNGYGYT
TRBV29-1	TRBJ2-7	once	SVEGVRGGEQY
TRBV5-4	TRBJ2-5	.	ASSGGREETQY
TRBV7-2	TRBJ1-2	.	ASSLAWGEIAHGYT
TRBV28	TRBJ1-2	.	ASWGQTFYGYT
TRBV7-3	TRBJ2-2	.	ASSLSPPSGELF
TRBV6-1	TRBJ2-1	.	ASNRQEYNEQF
TRBV5-1	TRBJ1-3	.	ASSQMTGPGNTIY
TRBV7-3	TRBJ1-2	.	ASSPGRDPFYGYT
TRBV27	TRBJ2-1	.	ASSYPSTSGIGRNEQF
TRBV27	TRBJ2-7	.	ASSLSYTGTYEQY
TRBV19	TRBJ2-7	.	ASTPGDRINEQY